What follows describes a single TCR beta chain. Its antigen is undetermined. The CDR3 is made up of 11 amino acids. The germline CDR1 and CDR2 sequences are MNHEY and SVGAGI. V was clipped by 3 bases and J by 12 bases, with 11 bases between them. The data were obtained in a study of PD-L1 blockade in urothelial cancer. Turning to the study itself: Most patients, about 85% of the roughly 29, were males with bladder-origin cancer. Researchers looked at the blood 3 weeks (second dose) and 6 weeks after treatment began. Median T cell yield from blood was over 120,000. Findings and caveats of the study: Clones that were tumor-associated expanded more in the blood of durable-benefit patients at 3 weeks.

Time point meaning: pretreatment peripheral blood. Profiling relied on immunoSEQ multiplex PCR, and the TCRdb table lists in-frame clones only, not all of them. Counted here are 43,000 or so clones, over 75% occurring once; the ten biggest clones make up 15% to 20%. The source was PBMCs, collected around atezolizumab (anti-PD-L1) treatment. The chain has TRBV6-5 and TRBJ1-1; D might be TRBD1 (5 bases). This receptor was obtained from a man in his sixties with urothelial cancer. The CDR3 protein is CASSYGGKPFF. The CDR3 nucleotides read TGTGCCAGCAGTTATGGGGGGAAACCTTTCTTT.